Sequencing of this TCR beta chain was carried out in a study of cytomegalovirus exposure and HLA in healthy donors. Germline V gene lookup returns CDR1 MNHNS and CDR2 SASEGT. The V segment lost 4 bases and the J segment 2 bases; nucleotides outside the gene matches: 3. The CDR3 extends over 15 amino acids. The assay was immunoSEQ multiplex PCR, and TCRdb's table has in-frame clones only and misses some. The data show about 64,000 clones, roughly 95% seen once. The clonotype comes from a woman aged 18-35 years in good health and CMV-seropositive. V usage is TRBV6-1 and J usage is TRBJ2-3; 10 positions agree with TRBD1. Sequencing was carried out using PBMCs. CDR3 nucleotides: TGTGCCAGCAGTGCCGGGACAGGGGCCACAGATACGCAGTATTTT. This codes for CASSAGTGATDTQYF.